Each of the 3 T cell receptor beta chains below was sequenced from the same sample in a study of OX40 agonist ivuxolimab in advanced cancers. Produced via immunoSEQ multiplex PCR; TCRdb's table is partial and in-frame only. The sample has some 50,000 clones; over 75% are singletons. Specimen: CD4+ or CD8+ T cells sorted from blood, collected in a trial of the OX40 agonist ivuxolimab. The origin of the receptors is an adult with an advanced solid tumor such as melanoma, head and neck, liver or kidney cancer.

The chain links TRBV5-4 to TRBJ1-1; no definite D call. The V end lost 0 bases, the J end lost 0 bases, and 9 bases lay between the germline ends. Germline V gives CDR1 SGHNT, CDR2 YYREEE (reference sequence). The CDR3 has 15 residues. The CDR3 DNA is TGTGCCAGCAGCTTGGTGGTGGGGATGAACACTGAAGCTTTCTTT. Translated: CASSLVVGMNTEAFF.

This rearrangement joins TRBV29-1 to TRBJ1-4, with 9 bases lining up with TRBD1. The germline V gene encodes CDR1 SQVTM and CDR2 ANQGSEA. V gave up 2 bases and J gave up 0 bases; unmatched junction bases: 1. This CDR3 region has 15 residues. This CDR3 is CSVETGGPTNEKLFF. The CDR3 nucleotides read TGCAGCGTTGAAACAGGGGGCCCAACTAATGAAAAACTGTTTTTT.

The chain is built from TRBV18 and TRBJ1-4; TRBD1 might be the D (6 bases). The germline CDR1 and CDR2 sequences are KGHSH and LQKENI. The V and J ends lost 6 bases and 7 bases respectively, with 24 bases between them. CDR3 length: 17 residues. CDR3 sequence reads: CASSEGLLGGAAEKLFF. The CDR3 nucleotides read TGTGCCAGCTCTGAAGGATTATTAGGGGGAGCGGCTGAAAAACTGTTTTTT.